This T cell receptor beta chain was captured by sequencing in a study of technical replicates of blood from a handful of donors. Sequencing used immunoSEQ multiplex PCR; TCRdb keeps in-frame clones, though not all of them. The data hold tens of thousands of clones, with under 96% observed a single time. The germline CDR1 and CDR2 sequences are SQVTM and ANQGSEA. V gave up 4 bases and J gave up 4 bases; unmatched junction bases: 4. The CDR3 consists of 14 residues. The chain joins TRBV29-1 to TRBJ2-3; 11 nucleotides match TRBD1. The TCR sequence derives from a human donor in good health. The specimen was T cells isolated from PBMCs. CDR3 protein: CSVVGTGGPDTQYF. CDR3 nucleotide sequence: TGCAGCGTTGTAGGGACAGGGGGACCAGATACGCAGTATTTT.